This T cell receptor beta chain was captured in a study of regulatory T cells in long-lasting Graves disease (dated by TCRdb to the early 2020s). Looking at the study overall: Persistent Graves' disease was defined as persistently positive TSH receptor autoantibodies together with antithyroid drug treatment for over 5 years. Antithyroid drugs had been taken for around 9.8 years on average by persistent Graves' disease patients in the clinical cohort. Persistent Graves' disease patients were compared with newly diagnosed Graves' disease patients by peripheral blood TCR sequencing and RNA sequencing. The study was registered as a clinical trial and conducted in China. A total of around 35 samples underwent TCR sequencing: around 13 from persistent and around 20 from newly diagnosed Graves' disease patients.

This clonotype appeared many times. This receptor's antigen is unknown. No much larger clone is present one base from it, and per-base qualities are unavailable. Findings and caveats that apply to the study as a whole: Patients with persistent disease shared more public clonotypes (approximately 2,500) than newly diagnosed patients did (about 1,000). Preferential use of TRBV28, TRBJ1-2 and TRBJ2-5 was observed in persistent disease, whereas TRBV20-1 and TRBJ2-1 were favored in newly diagnosed disease. Peripheral blood alone was examined, since thyroid tissue, which constituted the primary lesion, could not be accessed. The authors acknowledged the small sample size as a limitation that may reduce accuracy. Sequencing and analysis were restricted to the TCR beta chain. Compared with newly diagnosed patients, persistent Graves' disease patients had lower TCR Shannon entropy and fewer highly expanded clones, which suggests clonal expansion.

For CDR1 and CDR2, the germline V gene lists KGHDR and SFDVKD. From the cysteine up to the phenylalanine, the CDR3 has a length of 13 residues. Only CDR3 DNA remains: 39 bases, in frame from the first base. V sheds 3 bases and J sheds 0 bases, leaving 4 bases between their ends. The time point label, as the study defines it: persistent/refractory GD, antithyroid drugs over 5 years with positive TRAb. RNA was extracted from PBMCs in TRIzol for both TCR sequencing and RNA sequencing. The diagnosis of Graves' disease followed American Thyroid Association guidelines. Patients were recruited from an endocrinology department in Xi'an, China. Each patient gave around 9 milliliters of peripheral blood, collected in an EDTA anticoagulant tube. Ficoll Paque Plus density gradient separation was used to isolate PBMCs, and no additional T cell sorting was done. An Agilent 2100 Bioanalyzer and agarose gel were used to assess RNA quality, and a NanoDrop 2000 was used to measure RNA concentration.

Receptor libraries were prepared by multiplex PCR. The sequencer was an Illumina HiSeq 4000. TCR beta libraries were built with iRepertoire HTBI primers and Arm-PCR amplification of CDR3 regions. Before sequencing, the PCR products went through gel purification. The authors' analysis ran thus. A total of some 65 TRBV and 14 TRBJ segments were identified across samples and were used for gene usage analysis of CDR3 amino acid clonotypes. COPE and FqMerger were used to merge filtered high-quality paired reads into contigs. Contigs were aligned with BLAST to IMGT TRBV, TRBD and TRBJ reference genes, and CDR3 was defined per IMGT. Any clonotype with a frequency above 0.1% was counted as a highly expanded clone. Shannon entropy served as the measure of repertoire diversity, while the Gini coefficient captured V-J evenness. Public clonotypes were defined as clonotypes shared by more than one individual. TCRdb trimmed the raw reads at Q25, called clones with MiXCR and kept productive beta chains. Rows with a matching CDR3 protein are joined into one entry that keeps the most common DNA and genes. The V and J calls were determined by TCRdb, not by the authors. The sample table holds about 460,000 distinct CDR3 sequences, of which under 25% were seen once. The top ten constitute less than 15% of the sample.

The chain is assembled from TRBV24-1 and TRBJ1-1; no D segment can be confidently identified. The sequence derives from a female donor with Graves disease. Material: peripheral blood mononuclear cells (PBMCs), obtained when the disease was refractory, from a patient treated with antithyroid drugs. The DNA reads TGTGCCACCAGTGATGAGCTGAACACTGAAGCTTTCTTT. Its protein product is CATSDELNTEAFF.